Shown below are 13 T cell receptor beta chains from a single sample sequenced in a study of blood T cell repertoires in COVID-19. Assay: immunoSEQ multiplex PCR; the TCRdb copy retains only in-frame clones and omits some. Among around 35,000 clones listed, about 87% were seen once. Sequencing was done on a sample of peripheral blood. Receptors originate from a human donor in a cohort sampled during active COVID-19.

The chain joins TRBV6-2 or TRBV6-3 to TRBJ1-5; a possible D gene is TRBD1 (5 bases). Deletions cut 2 bases from V and 6 bases from J, with 11 bases between. Germline loops: CDR1 MNHEY, CDR2 SVGEGT. This CDR3 is built from 14 residues. The CDR3 region has the DNA TGTGCCAGCAGTTACAGCAGGGAGGGTCAGCCCCAGCATTTT. This encodes CASSYSREGQPQHF.

This chain uses TRBV5-6 with TRBJ2-7; TRBD1 matches at 9 bases. Germline V gene data show CDR1 as SGHDT and CDR2 as YYEEEE. This CDR3 has 16 residues. The trim removed 4 bases at V and 3 bases at J, leaving 11 bases unmatched. CDR3: CASSPDTGGAIYEQYF. The CDR3 coding sequence is TGTGCCAGCAGCCCGGATACAGGGGGCGCGATCTACGAGCAGTACTTC.

The V call is TRBV5-4, the J call TRBJ1-2; 7 positions agree with TRBD1. CDR1 is SGHNT and CDR2 is YYREEE in the germline V gene (reference sequence). V trimming: 1 base; J trimming: 8 bases; junction bases outside the gene matches: 14. This CDR3 spans 16 amino acids. The CDR3 spells CASSLIAGQPGSGYTF. CDR3 coding DNA: TGTGCCAGCAGCTTGATAGCGGGACAGCCTGGGTCCGGCTACACCTTC. Combining the CDR3 with reference TRBV5-4 and TRBJ1-2 gives the whole variable domain ETGVTQSPTHLIKTRGQQVTLRCSSQSGHNTVSWYQQALGQGPQFIFQYYREEENGRGNFPPRFSGLQFPNYSSELNVNALELDDSALYLCASSLIAGQPGSGYTFGSGTRLTVV.

The sample holds a few counts of this clone. V gene TRBV7-2 combines with J gene TRBJ2-7, with 7 bases fitting TRBD2. The germline V gene has CDR1 SGHTA and CDR2 FQGNSA. CDR3 length: 13 residues. V shed 5 bases, J shed 5 bases, and the junction held 6 bases outside the gene matches. As DNA, the CDR3 is TGTGCCAGCAGCCCCCCCCGGGGGGACGAGCAGTACTTC. Translation: CASSPPRGDEQYF.

V usage is TRBV7-2 and J usage is TRBJ2-7; 8 bases are a match to TRBD1. In germline, CDR1 is SGHTA, CDR2 FQGNSA. The CDR3 is 13 amino acids. Trimming cost V 5 bases and J 4 bases; bases outside gene matches: 4. The CDR3 here is CASSTGGNYEQYF. The CDR3 nucleotides are TGTGCCAGCAGCACAGGGGGGAATTACGAGCAGTACTTC. Full variable domain (missing parts from reference TRBV7-2 and TRBJ2-7): GAGVSQSPSNKVTEKGKDVELRCDPISGHTALYWYRQSLGQGLEFLIYFQGNSAPDKSGLPSDRFSAERTGGSVSTLTIQRTQQEDSAVYLCASSTGGNYEQYFGPGTRLTVT.

The chain carries TRBV5-5 and TRBJ2-1; D may be TRBD1 (6 bases). In germline, CDR1 is SGHKS, CDR2 YYEKEE (reference sequence). This CDR3 is 14 amino acids long. The V end was cut by 5 bases, the J end by 7 bases, with 16 bases between. The CDR3 bases are TGTGCCAGCAGTCCCGGGACAAAGGATAATGAGCAGTTCTTC. Translation gives CASSPGTKDNEQFF.

A word on this clone: The same CDR3 can be traced to other DNA sequences in this sample. V is TRBV18 and J is TRBJ2-1; D not certain. Germline assignment: CDR1 KGHSH and CDR2 LQKENI. This CDR3 contains 12 residues. V lost 3 bases, J lost 6 bases, and 6 bases lay in between. Here the CDR3 DNA reads TGTGCCAGCTCACCGAATAGCAATGAGCAGTTCTTC. Amino acid sequence: CASSPNSNEQFF.

The chain links TRBV5-1 to TRBJ1-1; the D gene is possibly TRBD1 (6 bases). CDR1 and CDR2 (germline): SGHRS, YFSETQ. The ends were cut back, 4 bases at V and 2 bases at J, with 15 bases in the middle. The CDR3 extends over 15 amino acids. The CDR3 protein is CASSLGTGTNTEAFF. The CDR3 nucleotides are TGCGCCAGCAGCCTAGGTACAGGGACAAACACTGAAGCTTTCTTT.

The chain recombines TRBV4-3 with TRBJ1-4, with 7 nucleotides matching TRBD1. The CDR3 extends over 15 amino acids. Looked up from germline, CDR1 is LGHNA and CDR2 is YSLEER. Germline trimming cut 3 bases from V and 5 bases from J; bases unmatched to any gene: 6. The DNA of the CDR3 is TGCGCCAGCAGCCACCTGACAGGGAAAAATGAAAAACTGTTTTTT. Its protein is CASSHLTGKNEKLFF.

The genes are TRBV5-1 and TRBJ2-5, with a possible D match to TRBD1 (5 bases). Trimming removed 2 bases at V and 5 bases at J, with 16 bases between. Germline loops: CDR1 SGHRS, CDR2 YFSETQ. The CDR3 is 15 residues long. The CDR3 DNA reads as TGCGCCAGCAGCTTACGTCCGACAGCTGGGGAGACCCAGTACTTC. Amino acids: CASSLRPTAGETQYF.

The chain employs TRBV7-2 and TRBJ1-5; 8 bases are shared with TRBD1. CDR1 is SGHTA, CDR2 FQGNSA, per germline. The CDR3 consists of 15 residues. V dropped 2 bases and J dropped 6; count of bases not matched to a gene: 6. This CDR3 reads CASSLSGQGFQPQHF. Written as DNA, the CDR3 is TGTGCCAGCAGCTTATCCGGACAGGGCTTTCAGCCCCAGCATTTT.

Here the CDR3 reads CATQDRGVNYGYTF. In nucleotides, the CDR3 is TGTGCCACTCAGGACAGGGGTGTTAACTATGGCTACACCTTC. V usage is TRBV7-9 and J usage is TRBJ1-2; 9 bases align to TRBD1. J lost 1 base, V lost 10 bases, and 7 bases had no gene match. The CDR3 consists of 14 residues. The germline V gene has CDR1 SEHNR and CDR2 FQNEAQ (reference sequence).

This CDR3 is CATSDSRGGSTDTQYF. CDR3 nucleotides: TGTGCCACCAGTGATTCGAGAGGGGGCAGCACAGATACGCAGTATTTT. The chain couples TRBV24-1 to TRBJ2-3, with 7 bases aligning to TRBD1. Unmatched junction bases numbered 4, after V lost 2 bases and J lost 0 bases. Germline CDR1 is KGHDR and CDR2 is SFDVKD. The CDR3 sequence is 16 residues long.